These 6 T cell receptor beta chains were all obtained from the same sample, sequenced in a study of blood T cell repertoires in COVID-19. Method: immunoSEQ multiplex PCR; TCRdb's copy keeps in-frame clones and lacks some. The table lists more than 35,000 clones, 65% to 90% of them singletons. Sequenced: peripheral blood. The source is a human donor in a cohort sampled during active COVID-19.

The rearrangement links TRBV5-1 to TRBJ2-5, with TRBD2 matching 11 bases. The V and J ends lost 4 bases and 2 bases, in that order; junction bases with no gene match: 13. Germline values: CDR1 SGHRS, CDR2 YFSETQ. There are 18 residues in the CDR3. The CDR3 DNA reads TGCGCCAGCAGCAACGATCAGAAACTAGCGGGAGTACAAGAGACCCAGTACTTC. Translated: CASSNDQKLAGVQETQYF.

This chain joins TRBV18 and TRBJ2-2; possibly TRBD1 for D (5 bases). Per germline, CDR1 KGHSH and CDR2 LQKENI. There are 15 residues in the CDR3. Trimming removed 1 base at V and 4 bases at J, with 10 bases between. CDR3 DNA sequence: TGTGCCAGCTCACCACAGGGGCAACGCACCGGGGAGCTGTTTTTT. This sequence encodes CASSPQGQRTGELFF.

The J gene is TRBJ2-7, the V gene TRBV27, with 8 bases matching TRBD2. The CDR3 spans 15 residues. From germline, CDR1 is MNHEY and CDR2 SMNVEV (reference sequence). J gave up 2 bases and V 2 bases, and 5 bases lay outside the gene matches. CDR3 in DNA: TGTGCCAGCAGTTTAGGGCGGGGGGTCCCCTACGAGCAGTACTTC. Translating gives CASSLGRGVPYEQYF.

The chain joins TRBV5-4 to TRBJ2-5; a weak D match, TRBD1 (6 bases). This CDR3 spans 14 amino acids. Germline V gene lookup returns CDR1 SGHNT and CDR2 YYREEE (reference sequence). Trimming left V 5 bases short and J 5 bases short, with 16 bases between. The CDR3 bases are TGTGCCAGCAGTCAAAACAGGGCAGCGGAGACCCAGTACTTC. Its translation: CASSQNRAAETQYF. Variable domain in full (rest from reference TRBV5-4 and TRBJ2-5): ETGVTQSPTHLIKTRGQQVTLRCSSQSGHNTVSWYQQALGQGPQFIFQYYREEENGRGNFPPRFSGLQFPNYSSELNVNALELDDSALYLCASSQNRAAETQYFGPGTRLLVL.

This sequence joins TRBV4-3 and TRBJ2-1; 9 bases align to TRBD2. The CDR3 totals 14 residues. Germline V lookup: CDR1 LGHNA, CDR2 YSLEER. Germline trimming cut 5 bases from V and 8 bases from J; bases unmatched to any gene: 7. The CDR3 bases are TGCGCCAGCAGCGCGGGAGGGCTTATGGATGAGCAGTTCTTC. Translating it yields CASSAGGLMDEQFF.

The rearrangement uses TRBV10-3 and TRBJ1-1; 9 bases fit TRBD1. Germline values: CDR1 ENHRY, CDR2 SYGVKD. J gave up 6 bases and V 6 bases, and 8 bases lay outside the gene matches. The CDR3 runs to 14 residues. The CDR3 bases are TGTGCCATCAGCCTGGACAGGGGTATGTCTGAAGCTTTCTTT. Protein sequence: CAISLDRGMSEAFF.